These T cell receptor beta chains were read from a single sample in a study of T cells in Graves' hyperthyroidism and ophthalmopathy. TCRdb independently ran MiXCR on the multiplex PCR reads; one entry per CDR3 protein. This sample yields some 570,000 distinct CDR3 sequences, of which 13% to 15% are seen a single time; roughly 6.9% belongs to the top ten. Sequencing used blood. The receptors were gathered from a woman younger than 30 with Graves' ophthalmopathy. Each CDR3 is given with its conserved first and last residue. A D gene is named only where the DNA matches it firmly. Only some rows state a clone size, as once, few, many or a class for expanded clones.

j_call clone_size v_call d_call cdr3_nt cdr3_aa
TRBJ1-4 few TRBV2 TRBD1 TGTGCCAGCAGCACTCTGGGACAGGGAAACGAAAAACTGTTTTTT CASSTLGQGNEKLFF
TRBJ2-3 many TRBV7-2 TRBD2 TGTGCCAGCTCCCGGTCGGGAGGGCCTAGAGATACGCAGTATTTT CASSRSGGPRDTQYF
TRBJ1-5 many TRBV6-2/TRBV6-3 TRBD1 TGTGCCAGCTGGGACAGGGAAAGGAATCAGCCCCAGCATTTT CASWDRERNQPQHF
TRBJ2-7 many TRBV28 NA TGTGCCAGCAGTTTGTATTGGGGGAACTCCTACGAGCAGTACTTC CASSLYWGNSYEQYF
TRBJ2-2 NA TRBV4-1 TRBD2 TGCGCCAGCAGCCAAGTCCTAGCGGGAGTCCTTCCCGCGAACACCGGGGAGCTGTTTTTT CASSQVLAGVLPANTGELFF
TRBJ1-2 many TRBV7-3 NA TGTGCCAGCAGCCCCGAGGGGGGGGGCGGGGGCTACACCTTC CASSPEGGGGGYTF
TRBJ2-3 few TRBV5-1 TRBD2 TGCGCCAGCAGCTTAGGACTAGCGGGAGGGGTAAACACAGATACGCAGTATTTT CASSLGLAGGVNTDTQYF
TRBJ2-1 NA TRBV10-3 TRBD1 TGTGCCATCAGTGGGGAGACAGGGTTGTACAATGAGCAGTTCTTC CAISGETGLYNEQFF
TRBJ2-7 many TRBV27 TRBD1 TGTGCCAGCAGTCGATACAGGACAGGCAGTCCGTACGAGCAGTACTTC CASSRYRTGSPYEQYF
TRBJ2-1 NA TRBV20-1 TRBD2 TGCAGTGCTAGAGATTACGGGAGGGCTCTAGGCGATGAGCAGTTCTTC CSARDYGRALGDEQFF
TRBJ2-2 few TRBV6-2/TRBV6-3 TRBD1 TGTGCCAGCAGTTACGGAGGGACAGGAGTCACCGGGGAGCTGTTTTTT CASSYGGTGVTGELFF
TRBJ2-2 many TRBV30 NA TGTGCCTTACCTTCAGCGAACACCGGGGAGCTGTTTTTT CALPSANTGELFF
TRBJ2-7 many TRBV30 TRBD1 TGTGCCGGGGGGACAGGGGTCAACGAGCAGTACTTC CAGGTGVNEQYF
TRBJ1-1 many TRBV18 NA TGTGCCAGCTCACCGTCAACTCAGAACACTGAAGCTTTCTTT CASSPSTQNTEAFF
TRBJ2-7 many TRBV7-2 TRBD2 TGTGCCAGCAGCCGTCAAATCCCAGGGGCTAGCGGGAGTCCCTACGAGCAGTACTTC CASSRQIPGASGSPYEQYF
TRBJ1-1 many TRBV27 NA TGTGCCAGCAGTCCTCTTCAGGGCCTCTGGGGTACTGAAGCTTTCTTT CASSPLQGLWGTEAFF
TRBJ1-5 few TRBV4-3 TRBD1 TGCGCCAGCAGCCCAATGACAGGGGGCGGGCAGCCCCAGCATTTT CASSPMTGGGQPQHF
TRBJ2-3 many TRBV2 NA TGTGCCAGCAAGTTCAGCGGGAGCACAGATACGCAGTATTTT CASKFSGSTDTQYF
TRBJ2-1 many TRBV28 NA TGTGCCAGCAGTGGCCTTAGGGGGGCCTACAATGAGCAGTTCTTC CASSGLRGAYNEQFF
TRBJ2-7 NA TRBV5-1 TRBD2 TGCGCCAGCAGCTTGGAATCGACTAGCGCCCGGTACGAGCAGTACTTC CASSLESTSARYEQYF
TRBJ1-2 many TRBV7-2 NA TGTGCCAGCAGCTTGCCTTATCAGAACTATGGCTACACCTTC CASSLPYQNYGYTF
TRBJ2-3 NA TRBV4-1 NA TGCGCCAGCAGCCCAAGGGCCGCTGACCCGGGGGCAGATACGCAGTATTTT CASSPRAADPGADTQYF
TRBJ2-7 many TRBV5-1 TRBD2 TGCGCCAGCAGCCTTAGCGGGACTGGGAGGGCCTATACCTACGAGCAGTACTTC CASSLSGTGRAYTYEQYF
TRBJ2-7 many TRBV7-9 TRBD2 TGTGCCAGCAGCTTAGAGGAGACTAGCGGGGGGGGCTCCTACGAGCAGTACTTC CASSLEETSGGGSYEQYF
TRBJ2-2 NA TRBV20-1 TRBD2 TGCAGTGCTAGAGCCTTGGGACTAGCGGGGAACACCGGGGAGCTGTTTTTT CSARALGLAGNTGELFF
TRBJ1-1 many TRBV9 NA TGTGCCAGCAGCCTCGGAGGGGTGAAGAACACTGAAGCTTTCTTT CASSLGGVKNTEAFF
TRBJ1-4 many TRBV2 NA TGTGCCGGGTCACCTGCAACTAATGAAAAACTGTTTTTT CAGSPATNEKLFF
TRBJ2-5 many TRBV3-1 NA TGTGCCAGCAGCCCTCTCGAACTGGGGACCCAGTACTTC CASSPLELGTQYF
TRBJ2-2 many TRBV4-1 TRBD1 TGCGCCAGCAGCCAACGACAGGGGGTCGGGGAGCTGTTTTTT CASSQRQGVGELFF
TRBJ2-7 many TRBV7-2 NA TGTGCCAGCAGCTTATATTCCGCCTACGAGCAGTACTTC CASSLYSAYEQYF
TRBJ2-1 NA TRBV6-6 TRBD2 TGTGCCAGCAGTTACCTTAGCGGGAGGGCCGGGGAGCAGTTCTTC CASSYLSGRAGEQFF
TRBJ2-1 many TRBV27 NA TGTGCCATCCAAGCAGGGGCTCACTACAATGAGCAGTTCTTC CAIQAGAHYNEQFF
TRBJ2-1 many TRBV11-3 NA TGTGCCAGCAGCTTAACCCCGGCCGCGGATGAGCAGTTCTTC CASSLTPAADEQFF
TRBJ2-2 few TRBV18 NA TGTGCCAGCTCACCACGAGAAGACACCGGGGAGCTGTTTTTT CASSPREDTGELFF
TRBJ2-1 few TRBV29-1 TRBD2 TGCAGCGTTGAAGGGACCGGGACTAGCGGATACAATGAGCAGTTCTTC CSVEGTGTSGYNEQFF
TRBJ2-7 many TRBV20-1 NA TGCAGTGCTAGAGATGCAGGGGCTGGGACCTACGAGCAGTACTTC CSARDAGAGTYEQYF
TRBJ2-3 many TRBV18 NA TGTGCCAGCTCACCTACGCGAACTACAGATACGCAGTATTTT CASSPTRTTDTQYF
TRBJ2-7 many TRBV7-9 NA TGTGCCAGCAGCTTAGCGGGGGGGCTTAACGAGCAGTACTTC CASSLAGGLNEQYF
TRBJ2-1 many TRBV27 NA TGTGCCAGCAGTTTATGGGAGCCTCGACGTGGCAATGAGCAGTTCTTC CASSLWEPRRGNEQFF
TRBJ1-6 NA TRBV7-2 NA TGTGCCAGCAGCTTAGCGAATAATTCACCCCTCCACTTT CASSLANNSPLHF
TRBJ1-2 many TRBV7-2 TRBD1 TGTGCCAGCAGCGGGGACAGGAAAAACTATGGCTACACCTTC CASSGDRKNYGYTF
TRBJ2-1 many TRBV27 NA TGTGCCAGCAGCAATCCTGCCTATGAGCAGTTCTTC CASSNPAYEQFF
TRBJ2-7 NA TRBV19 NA TGTGCCAGTAGTATCCAGGACAGCGAGCAGTACTTC CASSIQDSEQYF
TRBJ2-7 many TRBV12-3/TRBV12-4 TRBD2 TGTGCCAGCAGACTAGCGGGAGTCTCCGAGCAGTACTTC CASRLAGVSEQYF
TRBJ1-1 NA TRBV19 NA TGTGCCAGTAGTAGTATCCGGGACGGGGGACCCCCGAACACTGAAGCTTTCTTT CASSSIRDGGPPNTEAFF
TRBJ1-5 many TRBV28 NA TGTGCCAGCAGTCCCTCGGGGTTGAGCAATCAGCCCCAGCATTTT CASSPSGLSNQPQHF
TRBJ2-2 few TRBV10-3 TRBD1 TGTGCCATCAGTGAGACGCGAGGGGGCGGCACCGGGGAGCTGTTTTTT CAISETRGGGTGELFF
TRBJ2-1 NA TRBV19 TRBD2 TGTGCCAGTAGTAGGGCTAGCGGCAATGAGCAGTTCTTC CASSRASGNEQFF
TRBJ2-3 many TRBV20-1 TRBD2 TGCAGTAGTGACCGGGACTACAACACAGATACGCAGTATTTT CSSDRDYNTDTQYF
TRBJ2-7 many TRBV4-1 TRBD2 TGCGCCAGCAGCCATTGGAGGAGACTAGCGGGAGGGAGCGAGCAGTACTTC CASSHWRRLAGGSEQYF
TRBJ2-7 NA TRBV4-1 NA TGCGCCAGCAGCACTTACGACAGGATTTCCTACGAGCAGTACTTC CASSTYDRISYEQYF